The present T cell receptor (beta chain) was sequenced within a study of control samples from healthy donors and cancer patients. TCRdb's copy holds only in-frame clones and misses some; the assay was immunoSEQ multiplex PCR. This sample carries more than 75,000 clones, approximately 84% of them seen once, and the ten largest clones take approximately 38%. The V gene lost 1 base and the J gene lost 5 bases, with 24 bases spanning the gap. CDR1 and CDR2 (germline): SEHNR, FQNEAQ (reference sequence). This CDR3 has 18 amino acids. The rearrangement joins TRBV7-9 to TRBJ2-7; a weak D match, TRBD1 (7 bases). This clonotype originated in a man aged 70-80 years with lung cancer. The sequencing sample was made of PBMCs. CDR3 residues: CASSLGGGRQGPSNEQYF. As DNA, the CDR3 is TGTGCCAGCAGCTTAGGTGGGGGGAGACAGGGACCATCGAACGAGCAGTACTTC.